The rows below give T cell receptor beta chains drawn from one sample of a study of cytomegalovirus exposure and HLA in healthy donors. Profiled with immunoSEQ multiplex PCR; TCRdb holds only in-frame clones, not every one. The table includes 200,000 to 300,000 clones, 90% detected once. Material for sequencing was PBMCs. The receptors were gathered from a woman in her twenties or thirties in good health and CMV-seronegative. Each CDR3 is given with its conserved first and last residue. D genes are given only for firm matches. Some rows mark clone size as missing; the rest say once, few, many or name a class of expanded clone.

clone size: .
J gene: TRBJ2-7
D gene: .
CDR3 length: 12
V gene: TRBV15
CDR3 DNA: TGTGCCACACAGGGTGGGGGTTACGAGCAGTACTTC
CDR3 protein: CATQGGGYEQYF

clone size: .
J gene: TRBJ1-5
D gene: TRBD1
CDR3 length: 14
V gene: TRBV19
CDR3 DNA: TGTGCCAGTATTTCCGGGACAGGGAGGCAGCCCCAGCATTTT
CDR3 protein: CASISGTGRQPQHF

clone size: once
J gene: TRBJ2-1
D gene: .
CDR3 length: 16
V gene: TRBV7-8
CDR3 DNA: TGTGCCAGCAGCTTGGGGTCGACGAGCTCCTACAATGAGCAGTTCTTC
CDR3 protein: CASSLGSTSSYNEQFF

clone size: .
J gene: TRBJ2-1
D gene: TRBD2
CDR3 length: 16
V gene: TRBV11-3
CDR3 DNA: TGTGCCAGCAGCTTAGACGGGACTAGCGGGATAAGGGAGCAGTTCTTC
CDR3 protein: CASSLDGTSGIREQFF

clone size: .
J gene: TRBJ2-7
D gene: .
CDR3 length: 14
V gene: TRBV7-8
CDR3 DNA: TGTGCCAGCAGCTTAGACCTAGGGTGGGACGAGCAGTACTTC
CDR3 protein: CASSLDLGWDEQYF

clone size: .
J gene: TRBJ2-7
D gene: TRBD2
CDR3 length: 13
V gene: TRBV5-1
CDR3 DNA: TGCGCCAGCGCGACTAGCGGGAACTACGAGCAGTACTTC
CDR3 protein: CASATSGNYEQYF

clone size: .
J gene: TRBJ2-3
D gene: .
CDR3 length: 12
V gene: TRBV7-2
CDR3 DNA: TGTGCCAGCACCGACCAGCGAGATACGCAGTATTTT
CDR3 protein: CASTDQRDTQYF

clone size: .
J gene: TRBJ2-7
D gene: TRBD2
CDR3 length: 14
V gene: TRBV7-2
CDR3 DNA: TGTGCCAGCAGCCCAGCGACTAGCGGCTACGAGCAGTACTTC
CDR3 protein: CASSPATSGYEQYF

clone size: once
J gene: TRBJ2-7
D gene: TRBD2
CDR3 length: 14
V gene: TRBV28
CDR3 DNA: TGTGCCAGCACCGGGACTAGCGGGATCTACGAGCAGTACTTC
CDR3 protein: CASTGTSGIYEQYF

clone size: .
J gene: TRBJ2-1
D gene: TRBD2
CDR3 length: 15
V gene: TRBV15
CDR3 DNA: TGTGCCACCAGCAGAGCACTAGCGGAGGGGAATGAGCAGTTCTTC
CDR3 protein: CATSRALAEGNEQFF